The 20 T cell receptor beta chains given below trace back to one sample, sequenced in a study of CD8 T cells in ankylosing spondylitis. Overall study results and limits: The study identified a TCR beta motif of 7 or 8 highly homologous variants that appeared characteristic of ankylosing spondylitis blood.

Which antigens these TCRs recognize remains unknown. MiXCR was run by TCRdb on the 5' RACE reads, yielding one entry per CDR3 protein. Of around 480,000 distinct CDR3 sequences in the sample, 17% were seen once. Input material: blood, either unsorted or a sorted T cell fraction (not recorded which). The receptors were gathered from a male donor with ankylosing spondylitis.

This chain uses TRBV3-1 with TRBJ2-1, with D possibly being TRBD1 (5 bases). Trimming pared 0 bases from V and 7 bases from J, leaving 7 bases between. There are 13 residues in the CDR3. The V gene's germline CDR1 is LGHDT and CDR2 YNNKEL (reference sequence). CDR3 sequence: CASSQEKGNEQFF. The CDR3 DNA sequence: TGTGCCAGCAGCCAAGAAAAGGGGAATGAGCAGTTCTTC.

This clonotype has more than one count but fewer than ten. This chain connects TRBV20-1 to TRBJ1-5; 9 bases map to TRBD1. This CDR3 spans 14 amino acids. Unmatched junction bases numbered 3, after V lost 0 bases and J lost 6 bases. Germline V gene sequence: CDR1 DFQATT, CDR2 SNEGSKA (reference sequence). CDR3 sequence reads: CSARDQGQGQPQHF. The DNA for the CDR3 is TGCAGTGCTAGAGATCAGGGACAGGGTCAGCCCCAGCATTTT.

This clonotype showed up just a few times. This CDR3 reads CSASGGPNQPQHF. CDR3 DNA sequence: TGCAGTGCTAGTGGGGGCCCCAATCAGCCCCAGCATTTT. V usage is TRBV20-1 and J usage is TRBJ1-5, with D perhaps matching TRBD1 (6 bases). The germline V gene encodes CDR1 DFQATT and CDR2 SNEGSKA (reference sequence). Trimming shortened V by 3 bases and J by 3 bases, and 9 bases separated the two germline ends. The CDR3 contains 13 residues.

This clonotype has only a few counts. The chain links TRBV3-1 to TRBJ1-1; no reliable D call. Deletions cut 3 bases from V and 3 bases from J, with 11 bases between. CDR1 and CDR2 from the germline V gene are LGHDT and YNNKEL (reference sequence). CDR3 length: 14 amino acids. CDR3 residues: CASSQAGSDTEAFF. The CDR3 DNA sequence: TGTGCCAGCAGCCAGGCCGGGTCGGACACTGAAGCTTTCTTT.

The V gene is TRBV20-1, the J gene TRBJ2-5; 7 bases line up with TRBD2. The length of the CDR3 is 13 residues. Looked up from germline, CDR1 is DFQATT and CDR2 is SNEGSKA (reference sequence). V gave up 6 bases and J gave up 2 bases; unmatched junction bases: 6. The CDR3 here is CSALSGQQETQYF. The CDR3 DNA reads as TGCAGTGCCCTTAGCGGGCAGCAAGAGACCCAGTACTTC.

The chain has TRBV6-1 and TRBJ1-4; 8 positions agree with TRBD1. This CDR3 is 14 amino acids long. Per germline, CDR1 MNHNS and CDR2 SASEGT. With V trimmed by 7 bases and J by 8 bases, 9 bases remained unmatched. CDR3 loop: CASTLTGASEKLFF. For the CDR3, the DNA is TGTGCCAGCACCCTGACAGGGGCTAGCGAAAAACTGTTTTTT.

V usage is TRBV12-3 or TRBV12-4 and J usage is TRBJ2-2; tentatively, D is TRBD2 (5 bases). The CDR3 is 16 amino acids. V lost 3 bases to trimming and J lost 1 base, with 12 bases between them. DNA of the CDR3: TGTGCCAGCAGTTTTATAAGAGGGCTGAACACCGGGGAGCTGTTTTTT. Encoded protein: CASSFIRGLNTGELFF.

The genes are TRBV19 and TRBJ1-5; TRBD1 is a possible D gene (5 bases). Looked up from germline, CDR1 is LNHDA and CDR2 is SQIVND (reference sequence). Trimming removed 10 bases from V and 9 bases from J, with 25 bases in between. The CDR3 is 15 amino acids. This chain's CDR3 is CATTTPGGDDRPQHF. The CDR3 DNA is TGTGCCACAACTACCCCCGGAGGGGACGATAGGCCCCAGCATTTT.

The V call is TRBV14, the J call TRBJ2-7, with 8 bases identical to TRBD2. This CDR3 contains 16 residues. V gave up 4 bases and J gave up 3 bases; unmatched junction bases: 11. Per the germline V gene, CDR1 is SGHDN and CDR2 is FVKESK. The CDR3, as DNA: TGTGCCAGCAGCCGAACTAGCGGAGGAGGGTTCTACGAGCAGTACTTC. Its translation is CASSRTSGGGFYEQYF.

This clonotype showed up just a few times. J is TRBJ1-2 and V is TRBV20-1, with 10 positions matching TRBD1. The germline CDR1 and CDR2 sequences are DFQATT and SNEGSKA (reference sequence). The CDR3 is 15 amino acids. The trim removed 3 bases at V and 4 bases at J, leaving 8 bases unmatched. The CDR3 coding sequence is TGCAGTGCTAGTAGACCGGGACAGGGGAGCTATGGCTACACCTTC. Amino acids: CSASRPGQGSYGYTF.

This sequence joins TRBV30 and TRBJ1-2; 7 bases map to TRBD1. The V gene end was trimmed by 6 bases and the J gene end by 7 bases; junction bases not matched to a gene: 8. Per the germline V gene, CDR1 is GTSNPN and CDR2 is SVGIG (reference sequence). The CDR3 has 12 residues. CDR3 sequence (DNA): TGTGCCTGCGGACAGGACGTCGGTGGCTACACCTTC. Its protein is CACGQDVGGYTF.

The chain is built from TRBV18 and TRBJ1-4, with D unclear. Germline CDR1 reads KGHSH; CDR2 reads LQKENI. This CDR3 region has 14 residues. V lost 1 base and J lost 0, with 3 bases in between. The CDR3 region has the DNA TGTGCCAGCTCACCACTGACAACTAATGAAAAACTGTTTTTT. It yields the protein CASSPLTTNEKLFF.

Only a few counts were recorded for this clonotype. The chain uses TRBV6-6 and TRBJ1-5; D not resolved. Trimming took off 5 bases at V and 3 bases at J, with 8 bases between the two ends. This CDR3 is built from 13 residues. Germline V gives CDR1 MNHNY, CDR2 SVGAGI (reference sequence). The CDR3 region has the DNA TGTGCCAGCAGTCGGGGAAACAATCAGCCCCAGCATTTT. Translating it yields CASSRGNNQPQHF.

This clonotype was observed a few times. The chain carries TRBV4-1 and TRBJ2-3; tentatively, D is TRBD1 (7 bases). CDR3 size: 18 residues. The germline V gene encodes CDR1 MGHRA and CDR2 YSYEKL. Between the trimmed V and J ends, which lost 0 bases and 2 bases, there was a span of 18 bases. This chain's CDR3 is CASSQDSGGTAFTDTQYF. As DNA, the CDR3 is TGCGCCAGCAGCCAAGATAGTGGCGGGACAGCATTCACAGATACGCAGTATTTT.

The chain employs TRBV30 and TRBJ1-1, with D unresolved. This CDR3 region has 14 residues. Germline CDR1 reads GTSNPN; CDR2 reads SVGIG (reference sequence). V was shortened by 0 bases and J by 4 bases, with 12 bases between the two germline ends. CDR3: CAWSVGHFFTEAFF. CDR3 nucleotides: TGTGCCTGGAGTGTAGGGCACTTTTTCACTGAAGCTTTCTTT.

This clonotype was picked up a small number of times. The chain combines TRBV20-1 with TRBJ1-1; D is possibly TRBD1 (6 bases). Trimming shortened V by 3 bases and J by 2 bases, and 10 bases separated the two germline ends. The CDR3 has 13 amino acids. The germline V gene has CDR1 DFQATT and CDR2 SNEGSKA (reference sequence). The CDR3 bases are TGCAGTGCTAGGGGACACCTAAACACTGAAGCTTTCTTT. It codes for CSARGHLNTEAFF.

In nucleotides, the CDR3 is TGCAGTGCTAGAGATTGGGGAGCGGGAGGGTTGGAAAACATTCAGTACTTC. This codes for CSARDWGAGGLENIQYF. The chain is built from TRBV20-1 and TRBJ2-4, with 10 bases that match TRBD2. Per germline, CDR1 DFQATT and CDR2 SNEGSKA (reference sequence). The V segment lost 0 bases and the J segment 5 bases; nucleotides outside the gene matches: 10. The CDR3 spans 17 residues.

The chain joins TRBV28 to TRBJ1-1; no firm D call. Germline V gene data show CDR1 as MDHEN and CDR2 as SYDVKM. With 6 bases removed from V and 2 bases from J, the gap between germline ends came to 13 bases. The CDR3 is 14 residues long. CDR3 in DNA: TGTGCCAGCAGGCGACGAGCGAGAAACACTGAAGCTTTCTTT. Translation gives CASRRRARNTEAFF. Full variable domain (remainder filled in from reference TRBV28 and TRBJ1-1): DVKVTQSSRYLVKRTGEKVFLECVQDMDHENMFWYRQDPGLGLRLIYFSYDVKMKEKGDIPEGYSVSREKKERFSLILESASTNQTSMYLCASRRRARNTEAFFGQGTRLTVV.

The rearrangement joins TRBV18 to TRBJ2-7, with D uncertain. Trimming left V 2 bases short and J 0 bases short, with 14 bases between. The germline CDR1 and CDR2 sequences are KGHSH and LQKENI. The CDR3 extends over 16 amino acids. The CDR3 coding sequence is TGTGCCAGCTCACCAGGGCTCGCATCGGGCTCCTACGAGCAGTACTTC. Its translation: CASSPGLASGSYEQYF. Variable domain in full (rest from reference TRBV18 and TRBJ2-7): NAGVMQNPRHLVRRRGQEARLRCSPMKGHSHVYWYRQLPEEGLKFMVYLQKENIIDESGMPKERFSAEFPKEGPSILRIQQVVRGDSAAYFCASSPGLASGSYEQYFGPGTRLTVT.

The gene calls are TRBV7-2 and TRBJ2-5; 7 bases match TRBD2. V gave up 8 bases and J gave up 2 bases; unmatched junction bases: 14. Germline V gene lookup returns CDR1 SGHTA and CDR2 FQGNSA. The CDR3 spans 16 residues. This CDR3 is CASHPLWRGKQETQYF. The CDR3, as DNA: TGTGCCAGCCACCCCCTCTGGCGGGGGAAGCAAGAGACCCAGTACTTC. Based on the CDR3 plus reference TRBV7-2 and TRBJ2-5, the full variable domain is GAGVSQSPSNKVTEKGKDVELRCDPISGHTALYWYRQSLGQGLEFLIYFQGNSAPDKSGLPSDRFSAERTGGSVSTLTIQRTQQEDSAVYLCASHPLWRGKQETQYFGPGTRLLVL.